The 12 T cell receptor beta chains presented below share a single source sample, sequenced in a study of blood T cells in healthy people across ages. Sample-barcoded 5' priming and a J-beta primer mix drove a second PCR of 7 to 11 cycles. TCRdb independently ran MiXCR on the 5' RACE reads; one entry per CDR3 protein. The sample holds approximately 800,000 distinct CDR3 sequences; around 24% are singletons and the top ten take 3%. The data were also submitted as part of a second study, on T cells of mothers and their children.

The sequencing input was blood. These receptors were collected from a boy younger than 18 in good health.

This clonotype occurred a few times. The CDR3 sequence is CSASSDGNEQFF. Here the CDR3 DNA reads TGCAGTGCTAGTTCCGATGGCAATGAGCAGTTCTTC. The chain couples TRBV20-1 to TRBJ2-1; D is uncertain. Trimming took 3 bases from V and 6 from J, leaving 9 bases between them. Germline values: CDR1 DFQATT, CDR2 SNEGSKA (reference sequence). The CDR3 spans 12 residues.

There are a few counts of this clonotype. The CDR3 here is CASSKPGTAYNEQFF. The CDR3 DNA reads TGTGCCAGCAGCAAGCCCGGGACGGCCTACAATGAGCAGTTCTTC. This chain uses TRBV11-2 with TRBJ2-1; D possibly uses TRBD1 or TRBD2 (5 bases each). CDR3 size: 15 residues. Germline assignment: CDR1 SGHAT and CDR2 FQNNGV. Trimming left V 5 bases short and J 2 bases short, with 13 bases between.

Many counts were recorded for this clonotype. The CDR3 is CASSRTFQETQYF. As DNA, the CDR3 is TGCGCCAGCAGTCGGACCTTCCAAGAGACCCAGTACTTC. This chain joins TRBV4-1 and TRBJ2-5, with D uncertain. The CDR3 length is 13 residues. The ends were cut back, 6 bases at V and 1 base at J, with 9 bases in the middle. The germline V gene encodes CDR1 MGHRA and CDR2 YSYEKL.

The chain joins TRBV7-3 to TRBJ2-7; D is uncertain. The CDR3 loop spans 13 amino acids. Trimming pared 5 bases from V and 5 bases from J, leaving 13 bases between. Per the germline V gene, CDR1 is SGHTA and CDR2 is FQGTGA. DNA for the CDR3: TGTGCCAGCAGCCTCAGGAGTTGGGACGAGCAGTACTTC. Its translation: CASSLRSWDEQYF.

This clonotype was seen only a few times. The chain employs TRBV7-9 and TRBJ1-6, with 8 bases that match TRBD1. The CDR3 spans 14 residues. Germline CDR1 and CDR2: SEHNR and FQNEAQ (reference sequence). Trimming removed 3 bases from V and 10 bases from J; junction bases left unmatched: 5. CDR3 amino acids: CASSFDRGSSPLHF. Here the CDR3 DNA reads TGTGCCAGCAGCTTCGACAGGGGAAGCTCACCCCTCCACTTT.

The rearrangement joins TRBV30 to TRBJ2-1; TRBD1 aligns across 7 bases. J gave up 8 bases and V 0 bases, and 1 base lay outside the gene matches. Looked up from germline, CDR1 is GTSNPN and CDR2 is SVGIG (reference sequence). CDR3 length equals 12 residues. The CDR3 loop reads CAWSVQGDEQFF. The CDR3 region has the DNA TGTGCCTGGAGTGTGCAGGGGGATGAGCAGTTCTTC. The full variable domain, completed using reference TRBV30 and TRBJ2-1, is SQTIHQWPATLVQPVGSPLSLECTVEGTSNPNLYWYRQAAGRGLQLLFYSVGIGQISSEVPQNLSASRPQDRQFILSSKKLLLSDSGFYLCAWSVQGDEQFFGPGTRLTVL.

This clonotype appeared once. One end of the junction does not line up with germline, which may come from a read error. The V and J genes are TRBV5-1 and TRBJ2-1, with D unclear. This CDR3 is built from 13 residues. Germline V gene lookup returns CDR1 SGHRS and CDR2 YFSETQ. The CDR3 nucleotides are TGCGCCAGCAGCTTGATTAACTCCAATAAGCAGTTCTTC. It is translated as CASSLINSNKQFF.

The rearrangement links TRBV4-2 to TRBJ1-2, with a weak D call TRBD1 (5 bases). With 4 bases removed from V and 3 bases from J, the gap between germline ends came to 15 bases. Germline V CDR1 and CDR2: LGHNA, YNFKEQ. The CDR3 contains 15 residues. CDR3 sequence: CASSPGAQMDYGYTF. The CDR3, as DNA: TGTGCCAGCAGCCCTGGGGCCCAGATGGACTATGGCTACACCTTC.

The genes are TRBV12-3 or TRBV12-4 and TRBJ2-5; 8 bases are shared with TRBD1. TRBJ2-1 matches the DNA end more closely, so the J call is doubtful. CDR3 length: 15 amino acids. DNA for the CDR3: TGTGCCAGCAGTTTACCGACAGGGGCGGACGGTGAGCAGTTCTTC. Amino acids: CASSLPTGADGEQFF.

This chain connects TRBV6-2 or TRBV6-3 to TRBJ2-4; D may be TRBD2 (5 bases). Trimming left V 6 bases short and J 4 bases short, with 19 bases between. The length of the CDR3 is 16 residues. CDR1 is MNHEY, CDR2 SVGEGT, per germline. Here the CDR3 reads CASRTADQIAKNIQYF. DNA of the CDR3: TGTGCCAGCAGAACAGCGGACCAGATCGCTAAAAACATTCAGTACTTC.

V and J are TRBV7-9 and TRBJ2-3; 7 bases map to TRBD2. The J segment lost 3 bases and the V segment lost 5 bases, leaving 11 bases of the junction unmatched. CDR1 is SEHNR and CDR2 is FQNEAQ in the germline V gene (reference sequence). CDR3 length: 16 residues. CDR3 in amino acids: CASSRGEGRTTDTQYF. In nucleotides, the CDR3 is TGTGCCAGCAGCCGAGGGGAGGGGAGGACGACAGATACGCAGTATTTT.

Comment on this clonotype: Germline and junction disagree at one end, which may indicate a read error. The J gene is TRBJ2-1, the V gene TRBV15, with TRBD1 matching 9 bases. The DNA end is a closer match to TRBJ2-7, so the J assignment may be wrong. The germline V gene has CDR1 LNHNV and CDR2 YYDKDF (reference sequence). There are 15 residues in the CDR3. DNA of the CDR3: TGTGCCGCCAGCAGCCCCGGGACAGGGACCTACGAGCAGTACTTC. Protein sequence: CAASSPGTGTYEQYF.